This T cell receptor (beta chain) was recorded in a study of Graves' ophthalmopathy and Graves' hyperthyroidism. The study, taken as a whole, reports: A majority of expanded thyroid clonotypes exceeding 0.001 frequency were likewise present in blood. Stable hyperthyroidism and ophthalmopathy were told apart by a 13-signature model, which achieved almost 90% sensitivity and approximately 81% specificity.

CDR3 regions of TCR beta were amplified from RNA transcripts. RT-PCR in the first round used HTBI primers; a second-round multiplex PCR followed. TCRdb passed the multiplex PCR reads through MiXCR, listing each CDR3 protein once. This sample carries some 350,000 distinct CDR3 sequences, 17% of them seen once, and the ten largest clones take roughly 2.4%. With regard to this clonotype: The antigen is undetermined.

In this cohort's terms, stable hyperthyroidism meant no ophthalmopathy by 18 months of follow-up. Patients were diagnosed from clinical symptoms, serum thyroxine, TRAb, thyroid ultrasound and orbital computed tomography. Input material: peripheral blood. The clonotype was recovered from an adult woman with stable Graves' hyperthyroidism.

CDR3 DNA sequence: TGTGCCAGCAGTTTTGGGGGCCTTGAAGCTTTCTTT. Encoded protein: CASSFGGLEAFF. The chain couples TRBV12-3 or TRBV12-4 to TRBJ1-1; a possible D gene is TRBD1 (6 bases). Trimming left V 3 bases short and J 7 bases short, with 9 bases between. The CDR3 is made up of 12 amino acids.